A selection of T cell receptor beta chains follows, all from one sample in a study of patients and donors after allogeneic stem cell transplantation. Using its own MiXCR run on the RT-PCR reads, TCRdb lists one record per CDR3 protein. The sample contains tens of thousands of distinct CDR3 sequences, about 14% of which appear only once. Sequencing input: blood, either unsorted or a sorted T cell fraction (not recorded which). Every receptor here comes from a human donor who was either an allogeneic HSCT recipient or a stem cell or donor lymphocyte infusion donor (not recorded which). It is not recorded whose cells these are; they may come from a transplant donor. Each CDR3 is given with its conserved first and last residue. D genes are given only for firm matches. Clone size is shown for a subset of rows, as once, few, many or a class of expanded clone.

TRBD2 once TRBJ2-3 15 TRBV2 CASIRLAAITDTQYF TGTGCCAGCATTAGACTAGCGGCAATCACAGATACGCAGTATTTT
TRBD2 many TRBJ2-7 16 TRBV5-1 CASSLKVTSGSYEQYF TGCGCCAGCAGCTTGAAGGTTACTAGCGGGAGCTACGAGCAGTACTTC
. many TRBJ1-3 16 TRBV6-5 CASRESVGAVGNTIYF TGTGCCAGCAGGGAGTCGGTGGGGGCGGTTGGAAACACCATATATTTT
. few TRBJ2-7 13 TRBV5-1 CASSRELVSEQYF TGCGCCAGCAGCCGTGAACTGGTTTCTGAGCAGTACTTC
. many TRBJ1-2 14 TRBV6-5 CASSTDTWNYGYTF TGTGCCAGCAGTACTGACACGTGGAACTATGGCTACACCTTC
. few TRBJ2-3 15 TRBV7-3 CASSLIAGAGDTQYF TGTGCCAGCAGCTTAATTGCGGGGGCCGGAGATACGCAGTATTTT
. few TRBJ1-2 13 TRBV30 CAWSLPGGYGYTF TGTGCCTGGAGCCTCCCCGGGGGCTATGGCTACACCTTC
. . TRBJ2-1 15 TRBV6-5 CASSYYSSSYNEQFF TGTGCCAGCAGTTACTACTCGAGCTCCTACAATGAGCAGTTCTTC
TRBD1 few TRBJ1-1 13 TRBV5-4 CASSLGQGLEAFF TGTGCCAGCAGCTTGGGACAGGGTCTTGAAGCTTTCTTT
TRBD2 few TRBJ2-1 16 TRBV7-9 CASSHGDREGQGEQFF TGTGCCAGCAGCCACGGAGACCGGGAGGGCCAGGGTGAGCAGTTCTTC
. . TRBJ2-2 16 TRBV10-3 CAISRGGGENTGELFF TGTGCCATCAGTCGGGGCGGCGGAGAGAACACCGGGGAGCTGTTTTTT
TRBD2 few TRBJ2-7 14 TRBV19 CASSLQREAGEQYF TGTGCCAGTAGTCTCCAGCGGGAGGCGGGTGAGCAGTACTTC
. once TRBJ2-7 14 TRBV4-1 CASSQVMVSFEQYF TGCGCCAGCAGCCAAGTAATGGTTTCGTTCGAGCAGTACTTC
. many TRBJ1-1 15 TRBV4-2 CASSQEPETNTEAFF TGTGCCAGCAGCCAAGAGCCGGAGACGAACACTGAAGCTTTCTTT
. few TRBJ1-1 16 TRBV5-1 CASSPFQQGRETEAFF TGCGCCAGCAGCCCCTTCCAACAGGGAAGGGAGACTGAAGCTTTCTTT
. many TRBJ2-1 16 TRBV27 CASSFESQAPANEQFF TGTGCCAGCAGTTTTGAATCGCAGGCGCCTGCCAATGAGCAGTTCTTC
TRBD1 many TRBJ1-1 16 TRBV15 CATSMPGQGSFTEAFF TGTGCCACCAGCATGCCGGGACAGGGGTCTTTTACTGAAGCTTTCTTT
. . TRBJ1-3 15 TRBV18 CASSPGTASGNTIYF TGTGCCAGCTCACCAGGGACGGCCTCTGGAAACACCATATATTTT
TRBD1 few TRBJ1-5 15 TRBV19 CASSTRTGVGQPQHF TGTGCCAGTAGTACTAGGACAGGGGTAGGTCAGCCCCAGCATTTT
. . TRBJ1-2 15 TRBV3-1 CASSQDRAANYGYTF TGTGCCAGCAGCCAAGATCGGGCAGCTAACTATGGCTACACCTTC
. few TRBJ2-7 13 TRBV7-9 CASSSTARYEQYF TGTGCCAGCAGCTCGACAGCACGCTACGAGCAGTACTTC
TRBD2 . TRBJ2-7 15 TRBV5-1 CASAVLGGGTDEQYF TGCGCCAGCGCCGTACTGGGCGGGGGGACCGACGAGCAGTACTTC
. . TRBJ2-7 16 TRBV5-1 CASRRVQTAIAYEQYF TGCGCCAGCAGACGGGTACAAACTGCGATCGCCTACGAGCAGTACTTC
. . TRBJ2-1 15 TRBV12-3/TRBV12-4 CASSFELGIDNEQFF TGTGCCAGCAGTTTTGAATTAGGGATCGACAATGAGCAGTTCTTC
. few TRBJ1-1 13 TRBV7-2 CASWLGLNTEAFF TGTGCCTCCTGGTTGGGATTGAACACTGAAGCTTTCTTT
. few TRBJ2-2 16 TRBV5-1 CASRLGVASSTGELFF TGCGCCAGCAGGCTTGGGGTCGCCTCGAGCACCGGGGAGCTGTTTTTT
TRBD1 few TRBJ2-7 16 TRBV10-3 CAISLRDRGGRDEQYF TGTGCCATCAGCCTGCGGGACAGGGGAGGTAGAGACGAGCAGTACTTC
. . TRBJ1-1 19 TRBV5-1 CASSLKIQGPGIIDTEAFF TGCGCCAGCAGCCTAAAAATACAGGGTCCGGGGATTATCGACACTGAAGCTTTCTTT
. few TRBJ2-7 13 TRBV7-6 CASSPGLRNEQYF TGTGCCAGCAGCCCGGGACTCCGAAACGAGCAGTACTTC
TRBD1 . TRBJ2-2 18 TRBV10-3 CAISESRWGQRNTGELFF TGTGCCATCAGTGAGTCGCGATGGGGACAGCGGAACACCGGGGAGCTGTTTTTT
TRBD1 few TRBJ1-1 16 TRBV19 CASSRRTGASHTEAFF TGTGCCAGTAGTAGGCGGACAGGGGCGAGCCACACTGAAGCTTTCTTT
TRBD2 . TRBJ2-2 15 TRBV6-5 CASKGLAGETGELFF TGTGCCAGCAAGGGACTAGCGGGAGAGACCGGGGAGCTGTTTTTT
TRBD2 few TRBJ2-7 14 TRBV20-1 CSASRTSRSYEQYF TGCAGTGCTAGCAGGACTAGCAGGTCCTACGAGCAGTACTTC
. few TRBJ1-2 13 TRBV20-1 CSAENPVGYGYTF TGCAGTGCTGAAAACCCCGTTGGCTATGGCTACACCTTC
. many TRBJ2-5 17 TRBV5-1 CASSPRPKNQYQETQYF TGCGCCAGCAGCCCCAGGCCGAAAAACCAGTACCAAGAGACCCAGTACTTC
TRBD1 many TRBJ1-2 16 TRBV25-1 CASSEYFDRVGDGYTF TGTGCCAGCAGTGAATATTTCGACAGGGTGGGGGATGGCTACACCTTC
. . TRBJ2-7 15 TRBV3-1 CASSQVGMGSYEQYF TGTGCCAGCAGCCAGGTCGGAATGGGCTCCTACGAGCAGTACTTC
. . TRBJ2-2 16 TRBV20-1 CSARDFISGNTGELFF TGCAGTGCTAGGGACTTTATTAGCGGGAACACCGGGGAGCTGTTTTTT
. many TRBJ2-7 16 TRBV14 CASSQLGANRLYEQYF TGTGCCAGCAGCCAACTAGGTGCCAATCGCCTCTACGAGCAGTACTTC
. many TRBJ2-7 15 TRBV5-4 CASSLEGLAVDEQYF TGTGCCAGCAGCTTGGAAGGGCTAGCCGTCGACGAGCAGTACTTC
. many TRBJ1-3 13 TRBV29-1 CSVHEDSGNTIYF TGCAGCGTCCACGAGGATTCTGGAAACACCATATATTTT
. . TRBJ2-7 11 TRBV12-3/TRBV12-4 CASRGGYEQYF TGTGCCAGCAGGGGGGGCTATGAGCAGTACTTC
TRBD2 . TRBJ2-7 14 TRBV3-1 CASSRGEREGEQYF TGTGCCAGCAGCCGAGGGGAGCGGGAGGGCGAGCAGTACTTC
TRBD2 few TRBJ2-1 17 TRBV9 CASSVGVAGASYNEQFF TGTGCCAGCAGCGTAGGGGTAGCGGGAGCCTCCTACAATGAGCAGTTCTTC
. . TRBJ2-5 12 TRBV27 CASSCPRETQYF TGTGCCAGCAGTTGCCCCCGGGAGACCCAGTACTTC
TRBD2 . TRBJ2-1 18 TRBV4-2 CASSQGDSGIFSYNEQFF TGTGCCAGCAGCCAAGGGGATAGCGGGATATTCTCCTACAATGAGCAGTTCTTC
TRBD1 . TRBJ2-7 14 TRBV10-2 CASNLMDRAYEQYF TGCGCCAGCAATCTCATGGACAGGGCCTACGAGCAGTACTTC
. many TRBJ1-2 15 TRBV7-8 CASSLLWDFNYGYTF TGTGCCAGCAGCTTACTTTGGGACTTCAACTATGGCTACACCTTC